Following are 2 T cell receptor beta chains from one sample sequenced in a study of blood T cell repertoires in COVID-19. The method was immunoSEQ multiplex PCR; TCRdb's version includes in-frame clones alone and lacks a portion of them. The table has approximately 170,000 clones, 70% to 85% seen once. The sequencing input was PBMCs or T cells enriched from blood (not recorded which). These receptor sequences come from a woman aged 25 to 45 who had recovered from COVID-19.

This chain connects TRBV28 to TRBJ2-1; 15 bases map to TRBD2. The ends lost 4 bases at V and 0 bases at J; junction bases unmatched: 4. The V gene's germline CDR1 is MDHEN and CDR2 SYDVKM. The CDR3 spans 18 residues. CDR3 amino acids: CASSSPGLAGGSYNEQFF. CDR3 nucleotides: TGTGCCAGCAGTTCTCCGGGACTAGCGGGGGGCTCCTACAATGAGCAGTTCTTC.

The genes are TRBV29-1 and TRBJ2-2; 7 bases fit TRBD1. Germline CDR1 and CDR2: SQVTM and ANQGSEA. This CDR3 contains 17 residues. Trimming took 0 bases from V and 1 from J; bases not matched to a gene: 8. The CDR3 spells CSVEDHRWTGNTGELFF. CDR3 in DNA: TGCAGCGTTGAAGATCATCGATGGACAGGGAACACCGGGGAGCTGTTTTTT.